This T cell receptor beta chain derives from a study of blood T cell repertoires in COVID-19. Germline CDR1 is GTSNPN and CDR2 is SVGIG (reference sequence). V lost 1 base, J lost 9 bases, and 13 bases lay in between. The CDR3 totals 14 residues. Profiled with immunoSEQ multiplex PCR; TCRdb holds only in-frame clones, not every one. The sample lists about 260,000 clones, 80% to 90% occurring once. V is TRBV30 and J is TRBJ1-6, with a weak D call TRBD1 (5 bases). The sample was peripheral blood. The TCR sequence derives from a woman aged 40 to 55 who had recovered from COVID-19. This CDR3 reads CAWSGGGGGSPLHF. As DNA, the CDR3 is TGTGCCTGGAGTGGTGGGGGAGGCGGTTCACCCCTCCACTTT.